The 28 T cell receptor beta chains presented below share a single source sample, sequenced in a study of control samples from healthy donors and cancer patients. TCRdb keeps only in-frame clones here, not all; method: immunoSEQ multiplex PCR. The repertoire has around 250,000 clones, approximately 80% of them found once; the top ten carry less than 15%. Material for sequencing was PBMCs. These receptors originate from a woman aged 55 to 70 with lung cancer.

The V gene is TRBV10-2, the J gene TRBJ1-4; D unclear. The CDR3 contains 11 residues. CDR1 and CDR2 from the germline V gene are WSHSY and SAAADI. V dropped 8 bases and J dropped 6 bases, with 7 bases sitting between them. CDR3 region: CASGMDEKLFF. The DNA for the CDR3 is TGCGCCAGCGGTATGGATGAAAAACTGTTTTTT.

The rearrangement links TRBV3-1 (or the pseudogene TRBV3-2) to TRBJ2-5; no clear D gene. Germline V CDR1 and CDR2: LGHDT, YNNKEL (reference sequence). Trimming shortened V by 6 bases and J by 4 bases, and 6 bases separated the two germline ends. CDR3 size: 11 residues. CDR3 DNA sequence: TGTGCCAGCAGAGTTCTAGAGACCCAGTACTTC. Translation: CASRVLETQYF.

This clone has a handful of counts. This chain uses TRBV7-9 with TRBJ2-5, with 14 positions matching TRBD2. Germline V CDR1 and CDR2: SEHNR, FQNEAQ (reference sequence). The CDR3 length is 18 residues. V gave up 2 bases and J gave up 5 bases; unmatched junction bases: 10. The CDR3 spells CASSLRFGTSGRGETQYF. The CDR3 DNA reads TGTGCCAGCAGCTTAAGGTTTGGGACTAGCGGGAGAGGGGAGACCCAGTACTTC.

The chain combines TRBV3-1 (or the pseudogene TRBV3-2) with TRBJ2-1; possibly TRBD2 for D (7 bases). Trimming pared 4 bases from V and 0 bases from J, leaving 19 bases between. The CDR3 contains 18 residues. The germline V gene has CDR1 LGHDT and CDR2 YNNKEL (reference sequence). The CDR3 coding sequence is TGTGCCAGCAGCCCCCAGGGCATTGGGGGGGCCTCCTACAATGAGCAGTTCTTC. This translates into CASSPQGIGGASYNEQFF.

The rearrangement links TRBV5-1 to TRBJ1-2; TRBD1 aligns across 11 bases. This CDR3 contains 13 residues. The V gene's germline CDR1 is SGHRS and CDR2 YFSETQ. Trimming removed 4 bases from V and 6 bases from J; junction bases left unmatched: 2. CDR3 in amino acids: CASSEGQGDGYTF. CDR3 DNA sequence: TGCGCCAGCAGCGAGGGACAGGGGGATGGCTACACCTTC.

The CDR3, as DNA: TGTGCCAGCAGCCAAGTAGGTGGAGATACGCAGTATTTT. Translating it yields CASSQVGGDTQYF. This sequence joins TRBV3-1 (or the pseudogene TRBV3-2) and TRBJ2-3; D call uncertain. The germline CDR1 and CDR2 sequences are LGHDT and YNNKEL (reference sequence). The V end was cut by 1 base, the J end by 5 bases, with 7 bases between. The CDR3 is 13 residues long.

The V call is TRBV29-1, the J call TRBJ2-1; D is uncertain. In germline, CDR1 is SQVTM, CDR2 ANQGSEA. The CDR3 runs 13 residues. V dropped 2 bases and J dropped 6 bases, with 11 bases sitting between them. The CDR3: CSVEQTMSNEQFF. CDR3 bases: TGCAGCGTTGAACAAACAATGAGCAATGAGCAGTTCTTC.

This clone was seen a handful of times. This chain's CDR3 is CASSNRGGNTEAFF. The CDR3 nucleotides read TGTGCCAGCAGCAACAGGGGTGGGAACACTGAAGCTTTCTTT. J is TRBJ1-1 and V is TRBV3-1 (or the pseudogene TRBV3-2), with 7 bases lining up with TRBD1. Germline CDR1 and CDR2: LGHDT and YNNKEL (reference sequence). Trimming cost V 5 bases and J 1 base; bases outside gene matches: 4. The CDR3 runs 14 residues.

This chain connects TRBV5-4 to TRBJ2-3; perhaps TRBD2 as D (5 bases). Germline CDR1 reads SGHNT; CDR2 reads YYREEE (reference sequence). V gave up 4 bases and J gave up 3 bases, with 9 bases separating them. CDR3 length equals 13 residues. CDR3 in amino acids: CASSPRLTDTQYF. For the CDR3, the DNA is TGTGCCAGCAGCCCTAGACTAACAGATACGCAGTATTTT.

The chain links TRBV7-9 to TRBJ1-2, with 11 bases matching TRBD1. Germline CDR1 reads SEHNR; CDR2 reads FQNEAQ (reference sequence). This CDR3 contains 16 residues. Germline trimming cut 5 bases from V and 6 bases from J; bases unmatched to any gene: 11. CDR3 amino acids: CASSPGWTGGADGYTF. Written as DNA, the CDR3 is TGTGCCAGCAGCCCAGGGTGGACAGGGGGCGCCGATGGCTACACCTTC. Complete variable domain (other parts from reference TRBV7-9 and TRBJ1-2): DTGVSQNPRHKITKRGQNVTFRCDPISEHNRLYWYRQTLGQGPEFLTYFQNEAQLEKSRLLSDRFSAERPKGSFSTLEIQRTEQGDSAMYLCASSPGWTGGADGYTFGSGTRLTVV.

This clone has only a few counts. This chain joins TRBV10-3 and TRBJ1-1; possible D gene TRBD1, 5 bases. The CDR3 runs 13 residues. Trimming took 3 bases from V and 5 from J, leaving 10 bases between them. CDR1 ENHRY and CDR2 SYGVKD come from the germline V gene. The DNA for the CDR3 is TGTGCCATCAGTGACGGGTGGGGGACTGAAGCTTTCTTT. Its protein is CAISDGWGTEAFF.

Turning to this clone: This specimen includes other DNA sequences encoding the same CDR3. The rearrangement links TRBV2 to TRBJ2-5, with no clear D. Germline-derived CDR1 and CDR2 are SNHLY and FYNNEI. This CDR3 spans 11 amino acids. Between the trimmed V and J ends, which lost 2 bases and 5 bases, there was a span of 3 bases. For the CDR3, the DNA is TGTGCCAGCAGTGAACGTGAGACCCAGTACTTC. Its protein is CASSERETQYF.

Only a few counts were recorded for this clone. The chain carries TRBV6-5 and TRBJ2-5, with TRBD1 matching over 8 bases. V was pared by 6 bases and J by 4 bases, with 4 bases of the junction left unmatched. Germline values: CDR1 MNHEY, CDR2 SVGAGI. The CDR3 extends over 13 amino acids. The chain's CDR3 is CASRQGDRETQYF. CDR3 DNA: TGTGCCAGCAGACAGGGGGATCGAGAGACCCAGTACTTC.

The chain uses TRBV10-2 and TRBJ1-6; TRBD1 is a possible D gene (5 bases). V lost 6 bases and J 6 bases, leaving 15 bases between the germline ends. The germline V gene encodes CDR1 WSHSY and CDR2 SAAADI. This CDR3 has 15 residues. CDR3 region: CASRGVAPANSPLHF. The CDR3, as DNA: TGCGCCAGCAGGGGGGTGGCTCCGGCTAATTCACCCCTCCACTTT.

V gene TRBV7-9 combines with J gene TRBJ2-1; D not certain. Germline CDR1 reads SEHNR; CDR2 reads FQNEAQ (reference sequence). The CDR3 runs to 12 residues. Trimming pared 8 bases from V and 10 bases from J, leaving 15 bases between. The CDR3 DNA reads TGTGCCAGCCACCTCAGAGGAATCGAGCAGTTCTTC. It is translated as CASHLRGIEQFF. The entire variable domain, with the rest obtained from reference TRBV7-9 and TRBJ2-1, is as follows: DTGVSQNPRHKITKRGQNVTFRCDPISEHNRLYWYRQTLGQGPEFLTYFQNEAQLEKSRLLSDRFSAERPKGSFSTLEIQRTEQGDSAMYLCASHLRGIEQFFGPGTRLTVL.

This clone has just one count. The chain carries TRBV7-3 and TRBJ1-2, with D possibly TRBD1 on 6 matching bases. Trimming removed 2 bases from V and 8 bases from J, with 12 bases in between. The CDR3 length is 13 residues. The germline CDR1 and CDR2 sequences are SGHTA and FQGTGA. CDR3 in amino acids: CASSLGWGAGYTF. For the CDR3, the DNA is TGTGCCAGCAGCTTAGGGTGGGGGGCCGGCTACACCTTC.

This clone was seen a handful of times. The chain recombines TRBV15 with TRBJ1-2; no clear D. The CDR3 covers 13 residues. Germline V gene data show CDR1 as LNHNV and CDR2 as YYDKDF (reference sequence). The ends were cut back, 4 bases at V and 4 bases at J, with 10 bases in the middle. The CDR3: CATSKGGRYGYTF. The CDR3 DNA sequence: TGTGCCACCAGCAAGGGTGGTCGCTATGGCTACACCTTC. Drawing the rest from reference TRBV15 and TRBJ1-2, the complete variable domain is DAMVIQNPRYQVTQFGKPVTLSCSQTLNHNVMYWYQQKSSQAPKLLFHYYDKDFNNEADTPDNFQSRRPNTSFCFLDIRSPGLGDTAMYLCATSKGGRYGYTFGSGTRLTVV.

DNA for the CDR3: TGTGCCAGCAGCTTCAGGGGCGATGGCTACACCTTC. Protein: CASSFRGDGYTF. This sequence joins TRBV7-9 and TRBJ1-2; D possibly corresponds to TRBD1 (6 bases). The V end lost 3 bases, the J end lost 6 bases, and 8 bases lay between the germline ends. CDR3 length: 12 amino acids. The V gene's germline CDR1 is SEHNR and CDR2 FQNEAQ (reference sequence). The complete variable domain, with remaining parts taken from reference TRBV7-9 and TRBJ1-2, reads DTGVSQNPRHKITKRGQNVTFRCDPISEHNRLYWYRQTLGQGPEFLTYFQNEAQLEKSRLLSDRFSAERPKGSFSTLEIQRTEQGDSAMYLCASSFRGDGYTFGSGTRLTVV.

The chain is built from TRBV6-2 or TRBV6-3 and TRBJ1-1; no firm D call. Looked up from germline, CDR1 is MNHEY and CDR2 is SVGEGT. V was shortened by 0 bases and J by 0 bases, with 11 bases between the two germline ends. CDR3 length: 16 residues. CDR3 in amino acids: CASSYSEQQMNTEAFF. The CDR3 nucleotides read TGTGCCAGCAGTTACTCGGAGCAGCAGATGAACACTGAAGCTTTCTTT.

This chain connects TRBV4-1 to TRBJ2-3; 12 nucleotides line up with TRBD2. The CDR3 runs to 17 residues. CDR1 is MGHRA, CDR2 YSYEKL, per germline. Trimming cost V 0 bases and J 4 bases; bases outside gene matches: 5. CDR3 nucleotide sequence: TGCGCCAGCAGCCAAGAACCGACTAGCGGGAGTCCAGATACGCAGTATTTT. It is translated as CASSQEPTSGSPDTQYF.

This chain connects TRBV11-2 to TRBJ2-1; the match to TRBD2 covers 11 bases. V lost 2 bases and J lost 3; bases outside the gene matches: 0. The CDR3 extends over 15 amino acids. Germline V gene lookup returns CDR1 SGHAT and CDR2 FQNNGV. Written as DNA, the CDR3 is TGTGCCAGCAGCTTACTAGCGGGAGGCTACAATGAGCAGTTCTTC. It is translated as CASSLLAGGYNEQFF.

This sequence joins TRBV5-6 and TRBJ2-1; TRBD2 matches at 7 bases. Looked up from germline, CDR1 is SGHDT and CDR2 is YYEEEE. This CDR3 is 14 amino acids long. With V trimmed by 4 bases and J by 10 bases, 11 bases remained unmatched. The CDR3 sequence is CASSLRAAGKEQFF. CDR3 nucleotides: TGTGCCAGCAGCCTACGGGCAGCGGGAAAGGAGCAGTTCTTC.

J is TRBJ2-1 and V is TRBV5-1; no definite D call. Trimming left V 0 bases short and J 2 bases short, with 6 bases between. The CDR3 sequence is 14 residues long. Germline lookup yields CDR1 SGHRS and CDR2 YFSETQ. CDR3 sequence: CASSLGGPYNEQFF. For the CDR3, the DNA is TGCGCCAGCAGCTTGGGAGGACCCTACAATGAGCAGTTCTTC.

This chain connects TRBV4-2 to TRBJ2-3; D is unclear. V was cut by 2 bases and J by 3 bases, with 6 bases left in between. Germline CDR1 reads LGHNA; CDR2 reads YNFKEQ. The CDR3 totals 13 residues. The CDR3 coding sequence is TGTGCCAGCAGCCAAACTGCGACAGATACGCAGTATTTT. It codes for CASSQTATDTQYF.

This chain joins TRBV4-1 and TRBJ2-3; 8 bases are shared with TRBD2. The germline V gene has CDR1 MGHRA and CDR2 YSYEKL. This CDR3 spans 13 amino acids. J gave up 6 bases and V 8 bases, and 7 bases lay outside the gene matches. The CDR3, as DNA: TGCGCCAGCTCGGGGGGGGCGGAGGATACGCAGTATTTT. Amino acids: CASSGGAEDTQYF.

J is TRBJ2-5 and V is TRBV2, with D possibly TRBD2 on 5 matching bases. The length of the CDR3 is 13 residues. The V end lost 7 bases, the J end lost 1 base, and 10 bases lay between the germline ends. Germline V gene lookup returns CDR1 SNHLY and CDR2 FYNNEI. The CDR3 sequence is CASTLEVQETQYF. The CDR3 DNA is TGTGCCAGCACCTTGGAGGTCCAAGAGACCCAGTACTTC.

This chain joins TRBV6-5 and TRBJ1-2; tentative D call: TRBD1 (6 bases). Trimming shortened V by 8 bases and J by 6 bases, and 19 bases separated the two germline ends. In germline, CDR1 is MNHEY, CDR2 SVGAGI. The CDR3 has 14 residues. The CDR3 is CASSLGGAIDGYTF. As DNA, the CDR3 is TGTGCCAGCTCCCTAGGGGGGGCAATTGATGGCTACACCTTC.

The rearrangement links TRBV27 to TRBJ1-3; 9 bases align to TRBD1. Germline loops: CDR1 MNHEY, CDR2 SMNVEV (reference sequence). J was trimmed by 0 bases and V by 1 base; bases with no gene match: 10. The CDR3 totals 19 residues. The CDR3 region is CASSLYSGQGPYSGNTIYF. The CDR3 DNA sequence: TGTGCCAGCAGTTTATACTCGGGACAGGGACCTTACTCTGGAAACACCATATATTTT.